The subject of this entry is one T cell receptor (beta chain). Its target is unknown. The entry originates in a study of T cell responses to AZD1222 COVID-19 vaccine. Study conclusions and caveats: Vaccination with two AZD1222 doses was followed by a rise in Spike-specific TCR breadth and depth. Nearly half of spike-specific TCRs reportedly go after variant regions that carry no mutations. Repertoires in all cases were sampled only once the peak T cell response had passed. Donors were mostly white British, more females; clonal diversity possibly underestimated.

Assay used: immunoSEQ multiplex PCR; TCRdb lists only in-frame clones, some missing. Seen here are about 120,000 clones, about 92% observed once, and the top ten hold about 4.2%. The CDR3 loop spans 13 amino acids. Germline CDR1 reads GTSNPN; CDR2 reads SVGIG (reference sequence). V was pared by 5 bases and J by 4 bases, with 14 bases between. This TCR came from an adult in good health. The chain uses TRBV30 and TRBJ1-2; D gene unclear. This specimen consisted of peripheral blood, obtained on day 0 of MenACWY control vaccination. The CDR3 region is CAWGGEPVYGYTF. The CDR3 DNA reads TGTGCCTGGGGCGGGGAACCCGTCTATGGCTACACCTTC.